What follows are 2 T cell receptor beta chains derived from one specimen sequenced in a study of T cell repertoires in cytomegalovirus infection. TCRdb re-called the reads with MiXCR, one entry per CDR3 protein. Found here are roughly 640,000 distinct CDR3 sequences, 20% to 30% of them singletons; the top ten hold around 8%. The sequencing input was CD8+ T cells from PBMCs. These receptors came from a human donor in good health (CMV status not recorded). Some clones in this sample may be carry-over from other donors' samples.

Ten or more counts support this clonotype. The chain combines TRBV7-9 with TRBJ2-4; D perhaps matches TRBD1 (6 bases). V lost 5 bases, J lost 0 bases, and 14 bases lay in between. The CDR3 extends over 16 amino acids. The V gene's germline CDR1 is SEHNR and CDR2 FQNEAQ (reference sequence). The CDR3 region is CASSDTDRLAKNIQYF. In nucleotides, the CDR3 is TGTGCCAGCAGCGATACCGACAGGCTAGCCAAAAACATTCAGTACTTC.

The chain recombines TRBV20-1 with TRBJ2-2; D may be TRBD2 (6 bases). V dropped 3 bases and J dropped 7 bases, with 6 bases sitting between them. The CDR3 consists of 11 residues. Germline V CDR1 and CDR2: DFQATT, SNEGSKA (reference sequence). CDR3 bases: TGCAGTGCTAGTAGCGGCGGGGAGCTGTTTTTT. It is translated as CSASSGGELFF.